Described below is a single TCR beta chain sequence and its context. The antigen remains unidentified. TCRdb itself ran the reads through MiXCR, one entry per CDR3 protein. The table includes about 47,000 distinct CDR3 sequences, about 20% detected once. This entry belongs to a study of T cell repertoires in cytomegalovirus infection. For the study at large: It was the public TCR beta signatures that indicated both CMV infection and matching HLA type. Regarding the study as a whole: Ex vivo responses were dominated by HLA-C-restricted CMV-specific TCR beta clonotypes.

The starting material was CD8+ T cells from cultured PBMCs, obtained from culture after CMV antigen stimulation. This clonotype was sampled from a human donor in good health (CMV status not recorded). Some clones in this sample may be carry-over from other donors' samples.

CDR3 sequence: CATSDGETQYF. CDR3 nucleotides: TGTGCCACCAGTGACGGAGAGACCCAGTACTTC. The rearrangement uses TRBV24-1 and TRBJ2-5, with D unclear. Germline CDR1 is KGHDR and CDR2 is SFDVKD. CDR3 length: 11 residues. Trimming pared 4 bases from V and 4 bases from J, leaving 3 bases between.